This T cell receptor (beta chain) was identified in a study of T cells in pancreatic ductal adenocarcinoma. Study-level results: This surgical cohort overrepresents the minority presenting with early-stage disease.

A note on this clone: What it binds is unknown.

Trimming stripped 5 bases from V and 2 bases from J, with 10 bases between. The V gene's germline CDR1 is SEHNR and CDR2 FQNEAQ (reference sequence). The length of the CDR3 is 14 residues. No neoadjuvant therapy was given to the selected pancreatic ductal adenocarcinoma patients before their surgery. TCRdb's table, derived via immunoSEQ multiplex PCR, lists solely in-frame clones and lacks some. The sample has roughly 100,000 clones; 90% to 95% are singletons. The chain links TRBV7-9 to TRBJ1-5; D unresolved. The sequencing input was PBMCs. The sequence came from a human donor with pancreatic ductal adenocarcinoma. DNA for the CDR3: TGTGCCAGCAGCCCCAGTCGGGGCAATCAGCCCCAGCATTTT. Amino acid sequence: CASSPSRGNQPQHF.